This TCR beta chain was recorded in a study of blood T cell repertoires in COVID-19. Study as a whole: Acute and convalescent COVID-19 specimens originated in the United States, Italy and Spain. T cells, B-cell-depleted T cells, or PBMCs supplied cDNA or gDNA.

Authors' data handling: Using reference gene primer amplification, nucleated cell counts were estimated. Some clones are missing from TCRdb's copy, which holds only in-frame ones; the method was immunoSEQ multiplex PCR. V and J calls and clone size are as listed in that table; D and trimming were resolved from the DNA. The data hold under 170,000 clones, with more than 80% observed a single time. This TCR derives from a man aged 70-80 years with acute or convalescent COVID-19. The sequenced material came from peripheral blood.

The CDR3 region is CASSLWAGVETGELFF. The DNA for the CDR3 is TGTGCCAGCAGCTTATGGGCAGGGGTGGAGACCGGGGAGCTGTTTTTT. The chain combines TRBV7-2 with TRBJ2-2; tentative D call: TRBD1 (6 bases). Germline loops: CDR1 SGHTA, CDR2 FQGNSA. Deletions cut 2 bases from V and 5 bases from J, with 15 bases between. CDR3 length: 16 amino acids.